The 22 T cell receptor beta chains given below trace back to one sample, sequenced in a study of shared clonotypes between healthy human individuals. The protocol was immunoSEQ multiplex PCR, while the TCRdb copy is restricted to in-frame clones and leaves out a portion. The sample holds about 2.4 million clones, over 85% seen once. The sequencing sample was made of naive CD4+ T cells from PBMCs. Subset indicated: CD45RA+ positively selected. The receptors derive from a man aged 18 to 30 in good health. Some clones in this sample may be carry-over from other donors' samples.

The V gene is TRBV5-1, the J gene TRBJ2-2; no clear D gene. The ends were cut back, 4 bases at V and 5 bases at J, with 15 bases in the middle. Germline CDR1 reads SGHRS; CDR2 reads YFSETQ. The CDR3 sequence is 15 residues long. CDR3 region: CASSPGWEGTGELFF. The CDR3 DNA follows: TGCGCCAGCAGCCCCGGGTGGGAAGGAACCGGGGAGCTGTTTTTT.

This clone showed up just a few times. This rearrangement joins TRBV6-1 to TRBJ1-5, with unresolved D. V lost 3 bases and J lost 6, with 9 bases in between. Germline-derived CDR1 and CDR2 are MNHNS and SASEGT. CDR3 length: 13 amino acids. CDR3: CASSEGQIQPQHF. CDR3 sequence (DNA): TGTGCCAGCAGTGAGGGCCAAATTCAGCCCCAGCATTTT.

Here the CDR3 reads CAWSVRFRALEQFF. The CDR3 DNA reads TGTGCCTGGAGTGTACGTTTTAGGGCTTTAGAGCAGTTCTTC. The chain carries TRBV30 and TRBJ2-1, with unresolved D. The V gene lost 0 bases and the J gene lost 10 bases, with 16 bases spanning the gap. This CDR3 has 14 amino acids. The germline V gene has CDR1 GTSNPN and CDR2 SVGIG (reference sequence).

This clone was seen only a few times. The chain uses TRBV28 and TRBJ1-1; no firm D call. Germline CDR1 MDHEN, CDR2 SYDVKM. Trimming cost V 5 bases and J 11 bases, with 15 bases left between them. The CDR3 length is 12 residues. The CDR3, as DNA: TGTGCCAGCAGTACCTCCCCCACGGGGGCTTTCTTT. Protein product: CASSTSPTGAFF.

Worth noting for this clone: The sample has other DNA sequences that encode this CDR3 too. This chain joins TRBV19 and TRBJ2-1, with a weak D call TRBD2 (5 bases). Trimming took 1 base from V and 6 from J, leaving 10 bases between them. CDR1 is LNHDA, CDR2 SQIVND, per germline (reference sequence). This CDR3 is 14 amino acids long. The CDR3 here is CASSIGREGNEQFF. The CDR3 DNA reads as TGTGCCAGTAGTATAGGTCGGGAAGGCAATGAGCAGTTCTTC.

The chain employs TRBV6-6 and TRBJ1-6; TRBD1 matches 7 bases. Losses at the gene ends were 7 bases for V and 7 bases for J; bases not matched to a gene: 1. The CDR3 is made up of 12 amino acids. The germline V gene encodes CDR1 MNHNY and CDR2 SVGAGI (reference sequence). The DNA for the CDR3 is TGTGCCAGCATGGGACAGAATTCACCCCTCCACTTT. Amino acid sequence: CASMGQNSPLHF.

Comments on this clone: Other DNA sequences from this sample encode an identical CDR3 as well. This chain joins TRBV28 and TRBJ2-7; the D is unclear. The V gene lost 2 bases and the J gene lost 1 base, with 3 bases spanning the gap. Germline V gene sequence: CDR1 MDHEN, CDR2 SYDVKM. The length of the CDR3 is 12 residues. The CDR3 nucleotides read TGTGCCAGCAGTTTAGAATCCTACGAGCAGTACTTC. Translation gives CASSLESYEQYF.

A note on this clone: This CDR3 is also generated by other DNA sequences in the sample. Here the CDR3 DNA reads TGTGCCAGCTCGAGAGACGCTAATGAAAAACTGTTTTTT. This codes for CASSRDANEKLFF. The V call is TRBV18, the J call TRBJ1-4; D call uncertain. The CDR3 consists of 13 residues. CDR1 and CDR2 (germline): KGHSH, LQKENI. The V gene lost 6 bases and the J gene lost 3 bases, with 8 bases spanning the gap.

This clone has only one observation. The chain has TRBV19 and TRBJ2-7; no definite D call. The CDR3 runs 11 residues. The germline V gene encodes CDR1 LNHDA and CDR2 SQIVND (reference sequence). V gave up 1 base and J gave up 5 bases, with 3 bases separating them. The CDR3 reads CASSIGHEQYF. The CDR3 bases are TGTGCCAGTAGTATAGGGCACGAGCAGTACTTC.

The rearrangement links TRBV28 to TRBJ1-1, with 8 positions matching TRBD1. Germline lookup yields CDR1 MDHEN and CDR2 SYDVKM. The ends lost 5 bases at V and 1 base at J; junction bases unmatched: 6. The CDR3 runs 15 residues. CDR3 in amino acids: CASSEQGGGNTEAFF. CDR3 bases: TGTGCCAGCAGTGAACAGGGGGGAGGGAACACTGAAGCTTTCTTT.

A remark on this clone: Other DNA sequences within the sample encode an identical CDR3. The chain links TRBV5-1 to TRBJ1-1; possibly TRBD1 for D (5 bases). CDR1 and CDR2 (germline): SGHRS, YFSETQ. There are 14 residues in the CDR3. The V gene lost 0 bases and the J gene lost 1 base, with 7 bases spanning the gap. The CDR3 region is CASSLEGPNTEAFF. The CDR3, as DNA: TGCGCCAGCAGCTTGGAGGGACCGAACACTGAAGCTTTCTTT. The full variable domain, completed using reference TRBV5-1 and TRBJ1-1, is KAGVTQTPRYLIKTRGQQVTLSCSPISGHRSVSWYQQTPGQGLQFLFEYFSETQRNKGNFPGRFSGRQFSNSRSEMNVSTLELGDSALYLCASSLEGPNTEAFFGQGTRLTVV.

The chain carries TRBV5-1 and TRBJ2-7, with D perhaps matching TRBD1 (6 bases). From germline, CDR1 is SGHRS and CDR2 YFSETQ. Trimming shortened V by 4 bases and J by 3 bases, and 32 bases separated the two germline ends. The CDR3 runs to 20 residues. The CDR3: CASSTKARDNLGIHHYEQYF. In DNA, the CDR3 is TGCGCCAGCAGCACCAAAGCCCGGGACAACCTGGGTATTCATCACTACGAGCAGTACTTC. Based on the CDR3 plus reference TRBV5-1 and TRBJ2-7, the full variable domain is KAGVTQTPRYLIKTRGQQVTLSCSPISGHRSVSWYQQTPGQGLQFLFEYFSETQRNKGNFPGRFSGRQFSNSRSEMNVSTLELGDSALYLCASSTKARDNLGIHHYEQYFGPGTRLTVT.

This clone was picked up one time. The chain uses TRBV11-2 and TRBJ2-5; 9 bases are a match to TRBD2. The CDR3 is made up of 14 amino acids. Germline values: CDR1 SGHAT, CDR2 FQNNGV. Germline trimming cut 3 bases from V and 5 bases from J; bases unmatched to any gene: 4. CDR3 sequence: CASSFSGSSETQYF. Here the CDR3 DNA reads TGTGCCAGCAGCTTTAGCGGGAGTAGTGAGACCCAGTACTTC.

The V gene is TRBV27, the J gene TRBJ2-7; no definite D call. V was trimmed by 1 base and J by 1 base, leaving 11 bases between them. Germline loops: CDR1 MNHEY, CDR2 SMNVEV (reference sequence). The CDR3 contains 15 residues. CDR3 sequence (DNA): TGTGCCAGCAGTTTATACCCCACAGCGTCCTACGAGCAGTACTTC. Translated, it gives CASSLYPTASYEQYF.

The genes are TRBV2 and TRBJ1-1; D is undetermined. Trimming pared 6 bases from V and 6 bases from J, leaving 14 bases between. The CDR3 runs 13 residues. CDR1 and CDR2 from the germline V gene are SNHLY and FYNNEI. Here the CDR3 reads CASRGRHGAEAFF. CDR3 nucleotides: TGTGCCAGCAGAGGCAGGCATGGGGCTGAAGCTTTCTTT.

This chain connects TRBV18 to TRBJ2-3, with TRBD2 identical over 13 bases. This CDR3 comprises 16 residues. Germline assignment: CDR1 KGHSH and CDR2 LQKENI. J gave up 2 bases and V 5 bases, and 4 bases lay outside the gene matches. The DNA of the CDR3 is TGTGCCAGCTCATCCGGACTAGCGGGAGACACAGATACGCAGTATTTT. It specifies CASSSGLAGDTDTQYF.

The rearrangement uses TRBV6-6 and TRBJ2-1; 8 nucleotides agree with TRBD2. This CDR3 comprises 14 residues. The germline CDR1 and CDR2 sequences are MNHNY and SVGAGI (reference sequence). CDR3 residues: CASSGLIAYNEQFF. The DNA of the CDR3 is TGTGCGTCTAGCGGGCTCATCGCCTACAATGAGCAGTTCTTC.

The CDR3 spells CASSPGRDYEQYF. The CDR3 region has the DNA TGTGCCAGCAGCCCGGGCAGGGACTACGAGCAGTACTTC. The V gene is TRBV5-4, the J gene TRBJ2-7; maybe TRBD1 (5 bases). Germline CDR1 reads SGHNT; CDR2 reads YYREEE (reference sequence). Deletions cut 4 bases from V and 3 bases from J, with 11 bases between. This CDR3 is built from 13 residues.

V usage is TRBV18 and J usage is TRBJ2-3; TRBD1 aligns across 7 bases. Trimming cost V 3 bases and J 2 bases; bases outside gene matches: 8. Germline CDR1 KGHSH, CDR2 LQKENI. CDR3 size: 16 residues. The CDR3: CASSPQGDRITDTQYF. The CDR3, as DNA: TGTGCCAGCTCACCTCAGGGGGACAGAATCACAGATACGCAGTATTTT.

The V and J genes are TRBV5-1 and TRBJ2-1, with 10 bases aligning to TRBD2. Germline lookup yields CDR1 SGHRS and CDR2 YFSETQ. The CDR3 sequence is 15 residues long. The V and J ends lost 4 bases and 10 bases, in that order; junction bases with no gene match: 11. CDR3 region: CASSGRTSGQPEQFF. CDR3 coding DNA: TGCGCCAGCAGCGGACGGACTAGCGGCCAACCGGAGCAGTTCTTC.

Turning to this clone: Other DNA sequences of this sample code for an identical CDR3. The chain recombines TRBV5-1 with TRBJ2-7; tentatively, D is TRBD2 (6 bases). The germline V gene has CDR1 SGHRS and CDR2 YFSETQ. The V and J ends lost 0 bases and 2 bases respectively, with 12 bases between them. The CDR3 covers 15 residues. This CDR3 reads CASSLVPGDPYEQYF. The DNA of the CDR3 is TGCGCCAGCAGCTTGGTGCCGGGAGACCCCTACGAGCAGTACTTC.

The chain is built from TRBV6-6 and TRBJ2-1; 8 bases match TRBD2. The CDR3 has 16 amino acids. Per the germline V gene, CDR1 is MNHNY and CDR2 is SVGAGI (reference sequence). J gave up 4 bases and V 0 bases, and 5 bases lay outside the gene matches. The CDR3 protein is CASSYSGREAYNEQFF. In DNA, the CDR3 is TGTGCCAGCAGTTACTCGGGGCGGGAGGCTTACAATGAGCAGTTCTTC.